This is a list of T cell receptor beta chains from one sample in a study of T-cell memory formation after mild COVID-19. TCRdb reanalysed the 5' RACE reads using MiXCR and keeps one entry per CDR3 protein. The repertoire holds roughly 380,000 distinct CDR3 sequences, under 30% seen once, with approximately 13% in the top ten. Input material: PBMCs or a T cell subset sorted from them (not recorded which). These receptors all stem from an adult woman who had mild COVID-19 (a few samples of this study predate the infection). Cell type and time point are not known. Both conserved end residues are part of each CDR3. D genes are given only for firm matches. Size values are once, few and many counts, or a class for expanded clones, and some rows have none.

TRBJ2-1 TRBV7-2 many . TGTGCCAGCAGCTCGAAATTCGCTAGCGCGGGCAATGAGCAGTTCTTC CASSSKFASAGNEQFF
TRBJ1-2 TRBV20-1 . TRBD1 TGCAGTGCTCGGACAGGCAGCTACACCTTC CSARTGSYTF
TRBJ1-2 TRBV5-1 . TRBD1 TGCGCCAGCAGCTTGGGGACAGGTGAGGACTATGGCTACACCTTC CASSLGTGEDYGYTF
TRBJ1-2 TRBV29-1 many . TGCAGCGTTGTGATACCTGGACTAGGAGGCTACACCTTC CSVVIPGLGGYTF
TRBJ2-3 TRBV5-5 few TRBD1 TGTGCCAGCAGCTCGACAGGGTATGGCACAGATACGCAGTATTTT CASSSTGYGTDTQYF
TRBJ1-2 TRBV24-1 . . TGTGCCACCAGTGATTTGCCTGAGGACGGCTACACCTTC CATSDLPEDGYTF
TRBJ2-7 TRBV3-1 few . TGTGCCAGCAGCCAAGGCCCGTATGAGGGCCACGAGCAGTACTTC CASSQGPYEGHEQYF
TRBJ2-7 TRBV25-1 few . TGTGCCAGCTCCACGGGGGCCCGCGAGCAGTACTTC CASSTGAREQYF
TRBJ2-1 TRBV12-5 . . TGTGCTAGTGGTTTGAATGGCGCATATACTGAGCAGTTCTTC CASGLNGAYTEQFF
TRBJ2-3 TRBV7-9 many . TGTGCCAGCAGCACGAGTTATACGCAGTATTTT CASSTSYTQYF
TRBJ1-1 TRBV30 . . TGTGCCTGGAGTGTCCTATATCCCGCTGAAGCTTTCTTT CAWSVLYPAEAFF
TRBJ2-7 TRBV7-6 . . TGTGCCAGCAGGCGGGACAGCCACTCCTACGAGCAGTACTTC CASRRDSHSYEQYF
TRBJ1-5 TRBV24-1 few . TGTGCCACCAGTGACCCTGGCGCGCCGGGGCAGCCCCAGCATTTT CATSDPGAPGQPQHF
TRBJ2-5 TRBV9 . TRBD1 TGTGCCAGCAGCGCCAGGGGGCTAGGGGAGACCCAGTACTTC CASSARGLGETQYF
TRBJ2-5 TRBV5-5 . . TGTGCCAGCAGCCCCCCGGTAGCGGTCAATATGCCCCAGTACTTC CASSPPVAVNMPQYF
TRBJ2-3 TRBV7-2 . TRBD2 TGTGCCAGCAGCTTAGATTCGCGGGAGGAGTTGGCAGATACGCAGTATTTT CASSLDSREELADTQYF
TRBJ2-7 TRBV7-9 few TRBD2 TGTGCCAGCAGCGCGGGGTATGGCCCGGGACTAGCGGCCGGCGAGCAGTACTTC CASSAGYGPGLAAGEQYF
TRBJ2-7 TRBV4-1 . TRBD1 TGCGCCAGCAGCCAAGAACCTACAGGGGGGAACTACGAGCAGTACTTC CASSQEPTGGNYEQYF
TRBJ2-3 TRBV5-1 few . TGCGCCAGCAGCTTGGCCCCCGTGAGCACAGATACGCAGTATTTT CASSLAPVSTDTQYF
TRBJ2-1 TRBV5-1 . TRBD2 TGCGCCAGCACGGGGGCGCCGGGAGGGGAGCAGTTCTTC CASTGAPGGEQFF
TRBJ2-2 TRBV7-2 . . TGTGCCAGCCGAGGGGACTCCTACACCGGGGAGCTGTTTTTT CASRGDSYTGELFF
TRBJ2-6 TRBV5-1 few . TGCGCCAGCAGCTTGGCCGTGTCCTCTGGGGCCAACGTCCTGACTTTC CASSLAVSSGANVLTF
TRBJ2-1 TRBV24-1 . TRBD2 TGTGCCACCAGCCAATCGACTAGCCATGAGCAGTTCTTC CATSQSTSHEQFF
TRBJ1-5 TRBV7-9 . TRBD1 TGTGCCAGCAGCTTCGCCGGCCGCAGGGGGCTCAGCAATCAGCCCCAGCATTTT CASSFAGRRGLSNQPQHF
TRBJ2-3 TRBV6-6 . . TGTGCCAGCACCGCGTTGGGGGAACCGGGAGATACGCAGTATTTT CASTALGEPGDTQYF
TRBJ2-1 TRBV20-1 few TRBD2 TGCAGTGCGGCGGATCGCGGGAGGGCCGAGAATGAGCAGTTCTTC CSAADRGRAENEQFF
TRBJ1-1 TRBV5-1 few . TGCGCCAGCAGCTTTCGCCTCACGAACACTGAAGCTTTCTTT CASSFRLTNTEAFF
TRBJ1-2 TRBV9 . TRBD1 TGTGCCAGCAGCGCAGAGGGACAGGGGAACTATGGCTACACCTTC CASSAEGQGNYGYTF
TRBJ2-7 TRBV6-6 few TRBD2 TGTGCCAGCAGTCGTCAGCGGGAGTATCAGTACGAGCAGTACTTC CASSRQREYQYEQYF
TRBJ2-4 TRBV12-3/TRBV12-4 few . TGTGCCAGCAGTTGGGGGGGGACACTAGCCAAAAACATTCAGTACTTC CASSWGGTLAKNIQYF
TRBJ2-1 TRBV2 few . TGTGCCAGCAGATTAGATAGCGGAGGGTACAATGAGCAGTTCTTC CASRLDSGGYNEQFF
TRBJ2-7 TRBV7-2 . TRBD1 TGTGCCAGCAGCTTAGCCGGGACAGAGAGCTCCTACGAGCAGTACTTC CASSLAGTESSYEQYF
TRBJ2-1 TRBV11-2 . TRBD2 TGTGCCAGCAGCTCTCCTTCGGGACTAGCGGGATTATGGTCCTACAATGAGCAGTTCTTC CASSSPSGLAGLWSYNEQFF
TRBJ2-1 TRBV30 . . TGTGCCTGGGACCCTTTTGGAAGCTCCTACAATGAGCAGTTCTTC CAWDPFGSSYNEQFF
TRBJ2-3 TRBV4-2 once TRBD1 TGTGCCAGCAGCCAATCCGGGACAGGGATCACAGATACGCAGTATTTT CASSQSGTGITDTQYF
TRBJ2-5 TRBV7-3 few TRBD2 TGTGCCAGCAGCGCCCAACTAGCGGGGGGCCAAGAGACCCAGTACTTC CASSAQLAGGQETQYF
TRBJ1-2 TRBV6-1 few . TGTGCCAGCAGTGAATACCCCTTCCTAGGGAACGGGTTGGGTTGGGACTATGGCTACACCTTC CASSEYPFLGNGLGWDYGYTF
TRBJ2-3 TRBV6-2/TRBV6-3 . TRBD2 TGTGCCAGCAGTTACGGAGCGGGAGGGGCAGATACGCAGTATTTT CASSYGAGGADTQYF
TRBJ2-4 TRBV3-1 . TRBD1 TGTGCCAGCAGCCGATTTGAGGGACAGCAAAACATTCAGTACTTC CASSRFEGQQNIQYF
TRBJ2-3 TRBV7-9 few . TGTGCCAGCAGCGGGGTGGGGAACACAGATACGCAGTATTTT CASSGVGNTDTQYF
TRBJ2-2 TRBV4-2 . TRBD1 TGTGCCAGTAGAGGGGGCACCGACCGGGAGCTGTTTTTT CASRGGTDRELFF
TRBJ2-4 TRBV11-2 . . TGTGCCAGCAGCTCCGGACGGCTACTAGCCAAAAACATTCAGTACTTC CASSSGRLLAKNIQYF
TRBJ1-1 TRBV28 . TRBD1 TGTGCCAGCAAACCGCTCGGACAGGGGTCAATCATGAACACTGAAGCTTTCTTT CASKPLGQGSIMNTEAFF
TRBJ1-5 TRBV4-1 . . TGCGCCAGCAGCCCCCGCCAGGGGACTAATCAGCCCCAGCATTTT CASSPRQGTNQPQHF
TRBJ2-7 TRBV11-1 . TRBD2 TGTGCCAGCAGCTTAGGAACTAGCGGGATTACCTACGAGCAGTACTTT CASSLGTSGITYEQYF
TRBJ2-3 TRBV5-1 few TRBD1 TGCGCCAGCAGCTTTTCAGGACAGGGGCCAACAGATACGCAGTATTTT CASSFSGQGPTDTQYF
TRBJ2-7 TRBV15 few . TGTGCCACCAGCAGAGAGGCAGATTATAACGAGCAGTACTTC CATSREADYNEQYF
TRBJ2-3 TRBV5-1 . . TGCGCCAGCAGCTTGGAGGCCAGAGGAACCACAGATACGCAGTATTTT CASSLEARGTTDTQYF
TRBJ1-1 TRBV5-1 . . TGCGCCAGCAGCCCCTTCGGGGGGACTGAAGCTTTCTTT CASSPFGGTEAFF
TRBJ2-7 TRBV25-1 many . TGTGCCAGCAGTGGGGGCGAGCAGTACTTC CASSGGEQYF
TRBJ2-3 TRBV20-1 many TRBD2 TGCAGTGCTCCCGGGACTAGCCTGTATTTT CSAPGTSLYF
TRBJ2-1 TRBV7-3 few . TGTGCCAGCAGCTTAATGGATACAGGATACAATGAGCAGTTCTTC CASSLMDTGYNEQFF
TRBJ1-4 TRBV5-1 . . TGCGCCAGCAGCGACCCGAACCGGGTTGAAAAACTGTTTTTT CASSDPNRVEKLFF
TRBJ2-7 TRBV12-3/TRBV12-4 medium-sized . TGTGCCAGCAGTTTCGGGTCTGGTGGCGAGCAGTACTTC CASSFGSGGEQYF